The entry that follows covers one TCR beta chain sequence. The target antigen is unknown. Exclusion applied to patients with autoimmune disease history or systemic immunosuppression. The source of the sample is a study of OX40 agonist ivuxolimab in advanced cancers. Study at large: Patients got intravenous ivuxolimab at 0.01 to 10 mg/kg every 2 weeks. Mean age around 64 years, range about 20 to 79; just over 80% male. Overall study findings and caveats: At doses 0.1 to 3.0 mg/kg, CD4+ and CD8+ clones expanded.

Libraries were prepared by immunoSEQ multiplex PCR; TCRdb keeps only in-frame clonotypes and omits some of them. The repertoire has 55,000 to 85,000 clones, about 93% of them found once; the top ten carry 6% to 8.5%. The CDR3 is 16 amino acids. Trimming at V came to 0 bases and at J to 8 bases, leaving 7 bases not matched to a gene. Germline loops: CDR1 SGHVS, CDR2 FNYEAQ. Source: CD4+ or CD8+ T cells sorted from blood, taken in a trial of the OX40 agonist ivuxolimab. The chain carries TRBV7-6 and TRBJ2-1; TRBD2 matches at 10 bases. This clonotype originated in an adult with an advanced solid tumor such as melanoma, head and neck, liver or kidney cancer. As DNA, the CDR3 is TGTGCCAGCAGCTTAGCCTCTAGCGGGGGAGGCGATGAGCAGTTCTTC. This gives the protein CASSLASSGGGDEQFF. The full variable domain, rest sourced from reference TRBV7-6 and TRBJ2-1, is GAGVSQSPRYKVTKRGQDVALRCDPISGHVSLYWYRQALGQGPEFLTYFNYEAQQDKSGLPNDRFSAERPEGSISTLTIQRTEQRDSAMYRCASSLASSGGGDEQFFGPGTRLTVL.